There are a few counts of the clone carrying this T cell receptor beta chain. What it binds is unknown. This record belongs to a study of CD4 T cells in relation to SARS-CoV-2 and coronaviruses. Deletions cut 8 bases from V and 4 bases from J, with 14 bases between. CDR1 and CDR2 (germline): MNHEY, SVGAGI. The length of the CDR3 is 14 residues. Broader study findings: About 65% of donors had memory CD4+ clonotypes crossrecognizing SARS-CoV-2 and common cold coronavirus spike.

Before the COVID-19 pandemic, during about 2011-2019, CD4+ T cells were taken from unexposed donors. After roughly 9 days of culture, CD4+ T cells were isolated. Data came from immunoSEQ multiplex PCR; TCRdb stores just in-frame clones and leaves some out. The data show approximately 25,000 clones, around 79% seen once. The chain links TRBV6-5 to TRBJ2-2; D is unresolved. Source material: CD4+ T cells from PBMCs, cultured in vitro. The receptor was derived from a human donor in good health. CDR3 region: CASVLGPSTGELFF. The CDR3 bases are TGTGCCAGCGTTTTAGGGCCTAGCACCGGGGAGCTGTTTTTT.